This T cell receptor beta chain was captured in a study of T-cell memory formation after mild COVID-19. About the research overall: Largely, TCR clusters stayed within a single donor.

TCRdb redid the calling of the 5' RACE reads with MiXCR, one entry per CDR3 protein. The data show a few hundred thousand distinct CDR3 sequences, approximately 14% seen once. At least ten counts were recorded for this clonotype. Antigen unknown. Study-wide points: Among CD4+ contracting clones, most were CM and EM, and CD8+ ones EMRA.

Germline V CDR1 and CDR2: SGHTA, FQGNSA. The CDR3 extends over 15 amino acids. V was shortened by 6 bases and J by 0 bases, with 14 bases between the two germline ends. The chain combines TRBV7-2 with TRBJ1-2, with D maybe TRBD1 (6 bases). The source material was PBMCs or a T cell subset sorted from them (not recorded which). This TCR came from a man aged 18 to 30 who had mild COVID-19 (a few samples of this study predate the infection). Cell type and time point are not known. The CDR3 sequence: CASRAGALSNYGYTF. CDR3 bases: TGTGCCAGCAGGGCAGGGGCCTTATCTAACTATGGCTACACCTTC.